This is a list of T cell receptor beta chains from one sample in a study of blood T cells in healthy people across ages. TCRdb reanalysed the 5' RACE reads using MiXCR and keeps one entry per CDR3 protein. The sample shows 700,000 to 800,000 distinct CDR3 sequences, roughly two fifths of them seen only once. Input material: blood. The receptors come from a woman between 55 and 75 years old in good health. Both conserved end residues are part of each CDR3. D genes are given only for firm matches. Clone size is stated in some rows and not others, as once, few, many or a class when expanded.

>17|TRBV6-2/TRBV6-3|TRBJ2-7|NA|NA
CASSYLSRGPGSYEQYF
TGTGCCAGCAGTTACCTTTCCCGCGGCCCTGGATCCTACGAGCAGTACTTC
>14|TRBV20-1|TRBJ2-3|NA|NA
CSALGLSDADTQYF
TGCAGTGCCTTGGGCCTTAGCGATGCAGATACGCAGTATTTT
>14|TRBV20-1|TRBJ1-5|TRBD1|few
CSAAPGQGSQPQHF
TGCAGTGCTGCCCCGGGACAGGGGAGTCAGCCCCAGCATTTT
>13|TRBV6-2/TRBV6-3|TRBJ2-7|TRBD1|NA
CASSSGQSVEQYF
TGTGCCAGCAGTTCGGGACAGTCGGTCGAGCAGTACTTC
>15|TRBV12-3/TRBV12-4|TRBJ1-1|TRBD1|NA
CASSPRQGERSEAFF
TGTGCCAGCAGTCCCCGCCAGGGGGAGAGGAGTGAAGCTTTCTTT
>16|TRBV7-3|TRBJ2-3|NA|NA
CASSLGADLSTDTQYF
TGTGCCAGCAGCCTCGGAGCGGACCTTAGCACAGATACGCAGTATTTT
>15|TRBV9|TRBJ2-7|TRBD1|NA
CASSVGTGAGYEQYF
TGTGCCAGCAGCGTTGGGACAGGGGCGGGCTACGAGCAGTACTTC
>14|TRBV6-5|TRBJ2-3|NA|NA
CASSYSYRTDTQYF
TGTGCCAGCAGTTACTCGTACCGCACAGATACGCAGTATTTT
>14|TRBV6-2/TRBV6-3|TRBJ1-5|NA|NA
CASRSRNSNQPQHF
TGTGCCAGCAGGAGTAGGAATAGCAATCAGCCCCAGCATTTT
>17|TRBV3-1|TRBJ2-3|TRBD2|NA
CASSHTTKRESTDTQYF
TGTGCCAGCAGCCACACGACAAAGCGGGAAAGCACAGATACGCAGTATTTT
>14|TRBV12-5|TRBJ2-3|NA|NA
CASCRSEGADTQYF
TGTGCTAGTTGCCGATCAGAGGGTGCGGATACGCAGTATTTT
>10|TRBV29-1|TRBJ1-1|NA|NA
CSVLYTEAFF
TGCAGCGTTTTATATACTGAAGCTTTCTTT
>11|TRBV20-1|TRBJ1-2|NA|NA
CSAAQGYGYTF
TGCAGTGCTGCTCAGGGGTATGGCTACACCTTC
>13|TRBV20-1|TRBJ2-4|TRBD1|NA
CSAPLQGANIQYF
TGCAGTGCTCCCCTTCAGGGGGCGAACATTCAGTACTTC
>19|TRBV24-1|TRBJ2-1|TRBD2|NA
CATSVNGGTSGRAYNEQFF
TGTGCCACCAGTGTCAACGGGGGGACTAGCGGGAGAGCCTACAATGAGCAGTTCTTC
>16|TRBV27|TRBJ2-5|TRBD2|NA
CASNPETSGAYNEQYF
TGTGCCAGCAACCCAGAGACTAGCGGGGCCTACAATGAGCAGTACTTC
>15|TRBV25-1|TRBJ2-1|TRBD2|many
CASNYGGTSVNEQFF
TGTGCCAGCAACTATGGGGGGACTAGCGTAAATGAGCAGTTCTTC
>13|TRBV27|TRBJ2-7|NA|few
CASSVLWDYEQYF
TGTGCCAGCAGTGTTCTGTGGGACTACGAGCAGTACTTC
>13|TRBV20-1|TRBJ2-5|NA|few
CSARTDSWETQYF
TGCAGTGCTAGAACGGACAGTTGGGAGACCCAGTACTTC
>14|TRBV4-3|TRBJ1-2|NA|NA
CASSPDYDSYGYTF
TGCGCCAGCAGCCCAGACTACGACAGCTATGGCTACACCTTC
>14|TRBV21-1|TRBJ2-3|NA|few
CASSELLGTDTQYF
TGTGCCAGCAGCGAGCTGTTGGGCACAGATACGCAGTATTTT
>11|TRBV24-1|TRBJ2-1|NA|NA
CATSDFGEQFF
TGTGCCACCAGTGATTTTGGTGAGCAGTTCTTC
>15|TRBV6-5|TRBJ2-7|NA|few
CASSSDPASSYEQYF
TGTGCCAGCAGTTCGGACCCGGCGTCCTCGTACGAGCAGTACTTC
>14|TRBV7-2|TRBJ2-3|TRBD2|NA
CASSISGRKDTQYF
TGTGCCAGCAGCATTAGCGGGAGGAAAGATACGCAGTATTTT
>14|TRBV9|TRBJ1-5|NA|few
CASSVDPGNQPQHF
TGTGCCAGCAGCGTAGACCCAGGGAATCAGCCCCAGCATTTT
>15|TRBV9|TRBJ2-5|NA|NA
CAISVGEGPGYKQYF
TGTGCCATCAGCGTAGGAGAGGGCCCAGGGTACAAGCAGTACTTC
>15|TRBV7-3|TRBJ2-5|NA|many
CASSLTLGRGETQYF
TGTGCCAGCAGCTTAACCTTGGGGAGGGGGGAGACCCAGTACTTC
>13|TRBV2|TRBJ2-3|NA|NA
CACLPGSTDTQYF
TGTGCCTGCCTCCCGGGGTCCACAGATACGCAGTATTTT
>13|TRBV12-5|TRBJ2-5|NA|NA
CASGLNGGETQYF
TGTGCTAGTGGTTTGAATGGCGGAGAGACCCAGTACTTC
>14|TRBV5-1|TRBJ2-7|TRBD2|many
CASAAGGGPYEQYF
TGCGCCAGCGCCGCCGGCGGGGGACCCTACGAGCAGTACTTC
>14|TRBV7-9|TRBJ2-1|NA|few
CASSLGGRVEEQFF
TGTGCCAGCAGCTTAGGGGGAAGGGTGGAAGAGCAGTTCTTC
>16|TRBV27|TRBJ2-3|TRBD2|few
CASSPTGLAGEDTQYF
TGTGCCAGCAGTCCGACGGGACTAGCGGGAGAGGATACGCAGTATTTT
>14|TRBV24-1|TRBJ1-5|NA|NA
CATGDGFSNQPQHF
TGTGCCACCGGTGACGGTTTCAGCAATCAGCCCCAGCATTTT
>15|TRBV10-3|TRBJ2-7|TRBD1|NA
CAISGNAGDSDEQYF
TGTGCCATCAGTGGGAACGCTGGGGACAGCGACGAGCAGTACTTC
>14|TRBV6-6|TRBJ2-1|NA|few
CASRNPPDRGEQFF
TGTGCCAGCAGAAACCCCCCGGATCGGGGTGAGCAGTTCTTC
>14|TRBV29-1|TRBJ2-2|TRBD2|few
CSAREGANTGELFF
TGCAGCGCCCGGGAGGGGGCGAACACCGGGGAGCTGTTTTTT
>15|TRBV6-1|TRBJ2-3|TRBD2|NA
CASTPAGGEADTQYF
TGTGCCAGCACCCCAGCGGGGGGGGAGGCAGATACGCAGTATTTT
>14|TRBV6-2/TRBV6-3|TRBJ2-5|TRBD1|few
CASSYSGTVETQYF
TGTGCCAGCAGTTACTCCGGGACAGTGGAGACCCAGTACTTC
>13|TRBV7-2|TRBJ2-1|NA|many
CASSLSVNNEQFF
TGTGCCAGCAGCTTATCCGTTAACAATGAGCAGTTCTTC
>15|TRBV9|TRBJ2-1|TRBD2|NA
CASSVGGTRSNEQFF
TGTGCCAGCAGCGTAGGGGGGACTAGGAGCAATGAGCAGTTCTTC
>13|TRBV24-1|TRBJ2-7|NA|NA
CATHGQGNNEQYF
TGTGCCACCCACGGGCAGGGGAACAATGAGCAGTACTTC
>15|TRBV12-3/TRBV12-4|TRBJ2-1|TRBD2|few
CASSVVAGGPWEQFF
TGTGCCAGCAGTGTAGTAGCGGGGGGGCCTTGGGAGCAGTTCTTC